This TCR beta chain was identified during a study of T-cell reconstitution after alpha-beta-depleted transplantation in children (dated by TCRdb to 2016 to 2017). Broadly, across the study: T-cell immune reconstitution after TCRalphabeta/CD19-depleted allogeneic hematopoietic cell transplantation in children was quantitatively tracked in the study by means of TCR repertoire profiling. Beyond this particular receptor, the publication reports: Over subsequent months, a decline in hyperexpanded clone frequencies was noted, and after one year, T-cell counts and TCRbeta diversity were mostly ascribed to newly produced T cells. About two months after transplant, the apparently early recovery of alphabetaT-cell counts reportedly depended on just several hundred clones that had expanded rapidly and came from non-depleted graft cells. In some patients, the high TCRbeta diversity seen at day 60 was put down to recipient T cells and intrathymic progenitors that had survived conditioning.

The library was prepared using PCR. Instrument used: Illumina HiSeq 2500. To normalize quantification of the TCRbeta repertoire, the TCR libraries were built with molecular barcoding that relied on unique molecular identifiers. In-frame beta chains were kept once TCRdb had trimmed the public reads at Q25 with fastp and called clones with MiXCR. Here each entry gathers all rows of one CDR3 protein and keeps the most common genes and DNA. For this sample there are over 200,000 distinct CDR3 sequences; 9.5% to 13% appear just once. In total, the top ten clones hold roughly 27% of the sample. What the treatment or condition label conveys for this sample: allogeneic hematopoietic cell transplantation with graft depleted of TCRalphabeta T cells and CD19 B cells. TCRalphabeta/CD19-depleted allogeneic hematopoietic cell grafts were given to the transplant recipients, all of whom were children. The germline V gene provides CDR1 SGHTA and CDR2 FQGNSA. Including cysteine and phenylalanine, the CDR3 has 16 amino acids. Just the 48-base CDR3 DNA is kept, in frame starting at base 1. Trimming takes 1 base from V and 9 bases from J, and the germline ends sit 16 bases apart.

This clonotype was detected many times. Its cognate antigen has yet to be identified. No clone much larger than this one lies a single base away; base qualities are absent. The clonotype was recovered from a child less than two years old with acute myeloid leukemia, due to receive a stem cell transplant. Sequencing was performed on PBMCs, taken before TCRalphabeta/CD19-depleted stem cell transplant. The chain links TRBV7-2 with TRBJ1-6; there is no confident call for the D gene. The CDR3 is CASSLDKAARSSPLHF. The sequenced DNA: TGTGCCAGCAGCTTAGACAAGGCAGCGAGGAGTTCACCCCTCCACTTT.